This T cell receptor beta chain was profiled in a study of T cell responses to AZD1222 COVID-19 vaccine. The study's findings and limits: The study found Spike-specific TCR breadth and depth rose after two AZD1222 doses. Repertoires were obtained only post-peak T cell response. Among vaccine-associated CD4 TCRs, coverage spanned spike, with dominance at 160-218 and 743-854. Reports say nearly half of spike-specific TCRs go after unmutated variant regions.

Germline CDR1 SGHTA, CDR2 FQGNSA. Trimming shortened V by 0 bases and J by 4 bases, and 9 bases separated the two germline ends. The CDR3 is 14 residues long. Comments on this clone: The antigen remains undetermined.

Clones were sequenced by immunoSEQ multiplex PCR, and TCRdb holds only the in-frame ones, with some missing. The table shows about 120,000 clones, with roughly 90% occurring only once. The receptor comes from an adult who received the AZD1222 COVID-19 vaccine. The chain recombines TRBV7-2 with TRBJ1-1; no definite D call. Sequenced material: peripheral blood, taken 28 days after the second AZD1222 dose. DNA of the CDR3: TGTGCCAGCAGCTTAGCCGGGTGGGCCACTGAAGCTTTCTTT. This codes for CASSLAGWATEAFF.